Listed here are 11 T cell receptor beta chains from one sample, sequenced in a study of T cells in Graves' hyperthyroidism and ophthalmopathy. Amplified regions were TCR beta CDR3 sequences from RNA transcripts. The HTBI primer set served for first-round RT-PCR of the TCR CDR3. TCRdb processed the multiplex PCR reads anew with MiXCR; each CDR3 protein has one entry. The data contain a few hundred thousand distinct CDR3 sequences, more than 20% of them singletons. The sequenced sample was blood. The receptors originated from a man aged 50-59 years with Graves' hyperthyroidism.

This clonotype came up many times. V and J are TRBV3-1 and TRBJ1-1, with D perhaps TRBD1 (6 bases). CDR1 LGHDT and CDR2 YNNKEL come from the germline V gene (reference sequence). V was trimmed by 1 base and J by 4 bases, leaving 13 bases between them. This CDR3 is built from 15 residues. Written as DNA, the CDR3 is TGTGCCAGCAGCCAAGGAACAGGGTTGGGCACTGAAGCTTTCTTT. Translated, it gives CASSQGTGLGTEAFF.

The CDR3 region is CASSHPVSSYEQYF. DNA for the CDR3: TGCGCCAGCAGCCACCCGGTGAGCTCCTACGAGCAGTACTTC. The rearrangement links TRBV4-1 to TRBJ2-7; the D is unclear. CDR1 is MGHRA and CDR2 is YSYEKL in the germline V gene. There are 14 residues in the CDR3. Trimming cost V 3 bases and J 0 bases, with 9 bases left between them.

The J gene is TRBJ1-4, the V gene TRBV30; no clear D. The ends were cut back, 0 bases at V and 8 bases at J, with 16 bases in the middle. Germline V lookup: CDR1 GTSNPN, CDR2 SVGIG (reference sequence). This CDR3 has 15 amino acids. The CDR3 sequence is CAWSVGSGIREKLFF. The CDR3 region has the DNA TGTGCCTGGAGTGTTGGGTCGGGGATACGAGAAAAACTGTTTTTT.

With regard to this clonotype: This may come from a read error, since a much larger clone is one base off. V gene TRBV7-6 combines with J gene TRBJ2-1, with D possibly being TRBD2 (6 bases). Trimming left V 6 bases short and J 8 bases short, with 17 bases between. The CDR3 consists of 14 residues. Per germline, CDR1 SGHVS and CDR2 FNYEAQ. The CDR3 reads CASSDTGAADEQFF. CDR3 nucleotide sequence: TGTGCCAGCAGTGATACGGGAGCCGCGGATGAGCAGTTCTTC.

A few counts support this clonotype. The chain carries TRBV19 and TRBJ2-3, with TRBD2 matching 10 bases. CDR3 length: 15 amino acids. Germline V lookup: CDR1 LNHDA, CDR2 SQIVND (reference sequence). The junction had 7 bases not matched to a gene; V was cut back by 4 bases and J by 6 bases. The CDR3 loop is CASSKASGSMDTQYF. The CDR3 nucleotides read TGTGCCAGTAGTAAGGCTAGCGGGAGCATGGATACGCAGTATTTT.

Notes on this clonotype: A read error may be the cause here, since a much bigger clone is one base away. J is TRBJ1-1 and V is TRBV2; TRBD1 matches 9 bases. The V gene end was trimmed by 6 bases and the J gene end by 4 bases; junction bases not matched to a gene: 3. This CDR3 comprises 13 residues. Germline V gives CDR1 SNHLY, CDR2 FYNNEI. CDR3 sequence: CASRTGGGTEAFF. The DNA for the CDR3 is TGTGCCAGCAGGACAGGGGGGGGCACTGAAGCTTTCTTT.

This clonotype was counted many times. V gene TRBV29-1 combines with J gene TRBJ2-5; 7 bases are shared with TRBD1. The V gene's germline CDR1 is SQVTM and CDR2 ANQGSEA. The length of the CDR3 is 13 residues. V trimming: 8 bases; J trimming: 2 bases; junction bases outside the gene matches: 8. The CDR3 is CSTSGTAQETQYF. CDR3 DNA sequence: TGCAGCACCTCCGGGACAGCACAAGAGACCCAGTACTTC.

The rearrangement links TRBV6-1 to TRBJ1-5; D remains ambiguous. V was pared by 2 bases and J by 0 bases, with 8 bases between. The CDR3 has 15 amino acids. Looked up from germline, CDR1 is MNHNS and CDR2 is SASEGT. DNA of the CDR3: TGTGCCAGCAGTGAACGCGGACGTAGCAATCAGCCCCAGCATTTT. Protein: CASSERGRSNQPQHF.

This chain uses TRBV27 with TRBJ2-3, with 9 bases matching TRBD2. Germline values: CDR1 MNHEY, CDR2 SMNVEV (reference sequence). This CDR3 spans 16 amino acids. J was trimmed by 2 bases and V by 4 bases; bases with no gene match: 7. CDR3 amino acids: CASSSRLADATDTQYF. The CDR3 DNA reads TGTGCCAGCAGTTCCAGACTAGCGGACGCCACAGATACGCAGTATTTT.

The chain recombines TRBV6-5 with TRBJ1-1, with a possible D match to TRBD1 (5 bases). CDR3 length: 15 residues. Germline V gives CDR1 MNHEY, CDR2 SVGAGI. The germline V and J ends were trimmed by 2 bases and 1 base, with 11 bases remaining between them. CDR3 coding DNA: TGTGCCAGCAGTTACACACGGGGCACGAACACTGAAGCTTTCTTT. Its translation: CASSYTRGTNTEAFF.

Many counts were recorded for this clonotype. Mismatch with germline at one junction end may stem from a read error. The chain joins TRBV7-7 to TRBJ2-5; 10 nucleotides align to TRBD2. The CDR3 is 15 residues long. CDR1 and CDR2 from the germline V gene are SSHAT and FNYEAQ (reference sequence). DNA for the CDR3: TGTGCTAGCAGCCAAGCGGGGGGGAACCAAGAGACCCAGTACTTC. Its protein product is CASSQAGGNQETQYF.